The text below deals with one TCR beta chain. This record comes from a study of blood T cell repertoires in COVID-19. CDR1 is LNHDA, CDR2 SQIVND, per germline (reference sequence). This CDR3 region has 19 residues. The junction had 10 bases not matched to a gene; V was cut back by 0 bases and J by 2 bases. Sequencing was performed with immunoSEQ multiplex PCR; in TCRdb, only in-frame clones are kept and a portion is missing. The profile shows some 170,000 clones, 65% to 85% of them singletons. This chain links TRBV19 with TRBJ1-5; TRBD1 matches 10 bases. The sequence derives from a woman of 80 years or more with active or convalescent COVID-19. The sample was peripheral blood. In DNA, the CDR3 is TGTGCCAGTAGTATAGATTCGGGGACAGGGGTTAGGGGCAATCAGCCCCAGCATTTT. Its protein is CASSIDSGTGVRGNQPQHF.